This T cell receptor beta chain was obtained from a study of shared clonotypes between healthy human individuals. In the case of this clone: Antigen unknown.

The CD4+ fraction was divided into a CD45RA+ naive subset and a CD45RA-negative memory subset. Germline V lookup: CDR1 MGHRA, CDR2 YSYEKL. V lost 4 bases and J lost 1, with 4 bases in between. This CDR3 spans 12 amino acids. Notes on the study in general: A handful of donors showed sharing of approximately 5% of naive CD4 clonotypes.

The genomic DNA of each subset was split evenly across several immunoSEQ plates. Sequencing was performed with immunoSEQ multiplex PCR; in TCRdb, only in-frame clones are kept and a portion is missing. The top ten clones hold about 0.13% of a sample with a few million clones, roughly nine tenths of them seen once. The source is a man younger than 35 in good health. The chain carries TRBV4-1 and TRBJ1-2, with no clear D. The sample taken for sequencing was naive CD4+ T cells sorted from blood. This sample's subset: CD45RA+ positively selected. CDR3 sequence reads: CASSRNNYGYTF. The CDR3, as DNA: TGCGCCAGCAGCCGCAATAACTATGGCTACACCTTC.